This entry describes one T cell receptor beta chain. Its antigen is not known. The record originates from a study of cytomegalovirus exposure and HLA in healthy donors. Study-wide results and limits: An analysis that was carried out later associated 16,951 TCR beta sequences with HLA alleles at 0.05 false discovery rate. TCR beta chains numbering more than 150 were designated cytomegalovirus-associated. Earlier analysis found most TCR beta V segments productive about 87% or about 30% of the time. A later analysis appeared to link common viral pathogens to several of the most significant clusters.

PCR was performed using 60 Vbeta and 13 Jbeta primers. Assay used: immunoSEQ multiplex PCR; TCRdb lists only in-frame clones, some missing. The profile covers around 120,000 clones, with less than 80% appearing a single time and 3.1% taken by the ten largest. Sequencing used PBMCs. The TCR was taken from a woman aged 35 to 49 in good health and CMV-seronegative.

The CDR3 is CASSLSGGQPQHF. CDR3 nucleotides: TGTGCCAGCAGTTTATCGGGAGGTCAGCCCCAGCATTTT. The V call is TRBV27, the J call TRBJ1-5, with D unclear. CDR1 is MNHEY and CDR2 is SMNVEV in the germline V gene (reference sequence). The V end lost 0 bases, the J end lost 6 bases, and 6 bases lay between the germline ends. The CDR3 contains 13 residues.